A single sample gave rise to the 9 T cell receptor beta chains below, sequenced in a study of T cells expressing NK-cell markers (dated by TCRdb to 2018 to 2021). The library relied on 5' RACE. The instrument was an Illumina HiSeq 2000. Reprocessed by TCRdb, the reads give a single entry per CDR3 protein sequence, without DNA. The table kept for this sample lists approximately 380,000 distinct CDR3 sequences. Roughly 5.2% of the sample is in the top ten clones. Sequencing was done on a sample of blood T cells: a sorted CD56 or NKG2C T cell subset, CD4+ or CD8+ T cells, or bulk PBMC T cells (not recorded which). These receptors were collected from a man aged 18-69 years in good health.

The genes are TRBV7-2 and TRBJ2-5; checking the TCRdb D call of TRBD1 is not possible without DNA. There are 15 residues in the CDR3. Per germline, CDR1 SGHTA and CDR2 FQGNSA. The CDR3 spells CASSGRTVRQETQYF.

The rearrangement uses TRBV9 and TRBJ2-5; TCRdb gives TRBD1 as the D gene, but with no DNA this cannot be confirmed. Germline V gene lookup returns CDR1 SGDLS and CDR2 YYNGEE. This CDR3 contains 14 residues. This CDR3 is CASSVGATQETQYF.

The chain couples TRBV15 to TRBJ2-7; TCRdb returns TRBD2, unconfirmable since there is no DNA. CDR1 LNHNV and CDR2 YYDKDF come from the germline V gene (reference sequence). This CDR3 spans 15 amino acids. The CDR3: CATSRGPAGGSEQYF.

The CDR3 spells CASSKGLLQGDTQYF. The chain recombines TRBV9 with TRBJ2-3; the TRBD2 assignment by TCRdb is unverifiable without DNA. Germline V gene sequence: CDR1 SGDLS, CDR2 YYNGEE. The CDR3 is made up of 15 amino acids.

The genes are TRBV6-1 and TRBJ2-5; TCRdb picks TRBD2, but there is no DNA to check that call. The germline V gene encodes CDR1 MNHNS and CDR2 SASEGT. This CDR3 region has 16 residues. The CDR3 protein is CASTPRREGTTETQYF.

V gene TRBV7-9 combines with J gene TRBJ2-5; the D call of TRBD2 rests on TCRdb alone, since no DNA is present to check it. Germline lookup yields CDR1 SEHNR and CDR2 FQNEAQ (reference sequence). The CDR3 loop spans 16 amino acids. CDR3 loop: CASSLSSGGGKETQYF.

CDR3 sequence reads: CASSLEQGSHGYTF. The rearrangement uses TRBV7-9 and TRBJ1-2. The CDR3 is made up of 14 amino acids. Germline loops: CDR1 SEHNR, CDR2 FQNEAQ (reference sequence).

CDR3 sequence reads: CASSPSLSGPNIQYF. V gene TRBV18 combines with J gene TRBJ2-4; TCRdb reports TRBD2, a call that lacks DNA to check it against. Germline V gives CDR1 KGHSH, CDR2 LQKENI. This CDR3 contains 15 residues.

This chain uses TRBV9 with TRBJ1-2. Germline V gene sequence: CDR1 SGDLS, CDR2 YYNGEE. This CDR3 is built from 14 residues. CDR3 protein: CASSTQTGLGGYTF.